These 23 T cell receptor beta chains were sequenced from one sample in a study of T cell repertoires in cytomegalovirus infection. Their antigens remain unidentified. One entry per CDR3 protein results from TCRdb running MiXCR on the reads. The sample carries roughly 180,000 distinct CDR3 sequences, about 20% recorded once. Source: CD8+ T cells from cultured PBMCs, taken from culture after CMV antigen stimulation. All receptors come from a human donor in good health (CMV status not recorded). Some clones in this sample may be carry-over from other donors' samples.

In its sample, this clonotype was seen a few times. The chain uses TRBV6-5 and TRBJ2-3; TRBD1 matches at 11 bases. J was trimmed by 1 base and V by 0 bases; bases with no gene match: 12. The germline CDR1 and CDR2 sequences are MNHEY and SVGAGI. CDR3 length equals 20 residues. CDR3 DNA: TGTGCCAGCAGTTACTCCTTGCCGGACAGGGGGCCGGTCGGCACAGATACGCAGTATTTT. It specifies CASSYSLPDRGPVGTDTQYF.

In this sample, this clonotype turned up many times. This chain links TRBV7-2 with TRBJ1-1, with no clear D. CDR1 is SGHTA and CDR2 is FQGNSA in the germline V gene. The V end was cut by 5 bases, the J end by 5 bases, with 15 bases between. The CDR3 has 14 residues. CDR3 in DNA: TGTGCCAGCAGCAAACAATTCCCGTTTACTGAAGCTTTCTTT. Translating it yields CASSKQFPFTEAFF.

The J gene is TRBJ1-5, the V gene TRBV2, with D unresolved. The CDR3 runs to 13 residues. Trimming stripped 0 bases from V and 5 bases from J, with 5 bases between. Germline lookup yields CDR1 SNHLY and CDR2 FYNNEI. Written as DNA, the CDR3 is TGTGCCAGCAGTGAAGCCAGATATCAGCCCCAGCATTTT. Translation gives CASSEARYQPQHF.

This clonotype was recorded a few times. The chain has TRBV4-3 and TRBJ2-1; 16 nucleotides agree with TRBD2. The CDR3 runs 17 residues. Germline V gene sequence: CDR1 LGHNA, CDR2 YSLEER. The V and J ends lost 0 bases and 9 bases, in that order; junction bases with no gene match: 5. CDR3 sequence (DNA): TGCGCCAGCAGCCAAGAACAAGGGACTAGCGGGAGGGGTGAGCAGTTCTTC. Translation gives CASSQEQGTSGRGEQFF.

The sample holds a few counts of this clonotype. This chain links TRBV7-9 with TRBJ2-2, with a tentative D call TRBD1 (6 bases). The CDR3 runs to 16 residues. With 5 bases removed from V and 0 bases from J, the gap between germline ends came to 13 bases. CDR1 is SEHNR, CDR2 FQNEAQ, per germline (reference sequence). The CDR3 protein is CASSTYRVANTGELFF. In DNA form, the CDR3 reads TGTGCCAGCAGCACTTACAGGGTTGCGAACACCGGGGAGCTGTTTTTT.

The chain couples TRBV7-8 to TRBJ2-1, with TRBD2 matching over 8 bases. CDR3 size: 13 residues. Germline CDR1 is SGHVS and CDR2 is FQNEAQ. J gave up 8 bases and V 5 bases, and 5 bases lay outside the gene matches. The DNA of the CDR3 is TGTGCCAGCAGCCCGGGAGGGGTGGATGAGCAGTTCTTC. Protein product: CASSPGGVDEQFF.

The chain is built from TRBV25-1 and TRBJ1-4; D is ambiguous. Germline CDR1 and CDR2: MGHDK and SYGVNS. This CDR3 contains 10 residues. Trimming took 3 bases from V and 12 from J, leaving 5 bases between them. CDR3 sequence: CASSDGQLFF. The CDR3 nucleotides read TGTGCCAGCAGTGATGGACAACTGTTTTTT.

This chain joins TRBV9 and TRBJ2-5; D not resolved. V was clipped by 0 bases and J by 0 bases, with 12 bases between them. CDR1 and CDR2 from the germline V gene are SGDLS and YYNGEE. The CDR3 has 16 amino acids. CDR3 amino acids: CASSVVPRPDQETQYF. The CDR3 DNA follows: TGTGCCAGCAGCGTAGTCCCGCGACCGGACCAAGAGACCCAGTACTTC.

This clonotype was picked up a small number of times. The rearrangement links TRBV7-2 to TRBJ2-7; 7 nucleotides match TRBD1. This CDR3 has 14 residues. Germline CDR1 SGHTA, CDR2 FQGNSA. The trim removed 2 bases at V and 5 bases at J, leaving 6 bases unmatched. The CDR3 nucleotides read TGTGCCAGCAGCTTAACCGACAGGGACCACGAGCAGTACTTC. Protein product: CASSLTDRDHEQYF.

This clonotype was seen a handful of times. The chain joins TRBV4-1 to TRBJ2-4, with 10 positions matching TRBD1. The CDR3 runs to 17 residues. With 1 base clipped from V and 0 bases from J, the junction kept 3 bases outside the gene matches. The germline gives CDR1 MGHRA, CDR2 YSYEKL. CDR3 protein: CASSQVGTGVAKNIQYF. The CDR3 nucleotides read TGCGCCAGCAGCCAAGTCGGGACAGGGGTAGCCAAAAACATTCAGTACTTC.

The rearrangement joins TRBV5-1 to TRBJ1-1; possibly TRBD1 for D (5 bases). The V gene lost 4 bases and the J gene lost 2 bases, with 12 bases spanning the gap. The germline V gene has CDR1 SGHRS and CDR2 YFSETQ. The CDR3 spans 14 residues. Here the CDR3 reads CASSPTALNTEAFF. CDR3 in DNA: TGCGCCAGCAGCCCGACAGCACTAAACACTGAAGCTTTCTTT.

This rearrangement joins TRBV27 to TRBJ2-7, with 7 bases lining up with TRBD1. V shed 10 bases and J 4 bases; nucleotides not matched to a gene: 16. The CDR3 has 15 residues. Germline-derived CDR1 and CDR2 are MNHEY and SMNVEV (reference sequence). The CDR3 nucleotides are TGTGCCACTCACCCACGTGGCAGGGGGTCATACGAGCAGTACTTC. Amino acid sequence: CATHPRGRGSYEQYF.

A note on this clonotype: A junction boundary mismatches the germline segment, possibly from a read error. The chain recombines TRBV5-3 with TRBJ2-3, with TRBD1 as a possible D gene (5 bases). Being an ORF, TRBV5-3 has a function that is uncertain. The CDR3 loop spans 14 amino acids. As DNA, the CDR3 is TGTGCCAGCAGCTCGCGACAGAGCACAGATACGCAGTATTTT. This translates into CASSSRQSTDTQYF.

This clonotype was observed a few times. CDR3 amino acids: CASDGYNEQFF. CDR3 nucleotides: TGTGCCAGCGACGGCTACAATGAGCAGTTCTTC. V gene TRBV28 combines with J gene TRBJ2-1; no reliable D call. The V end lost 8 bases, the J end lost 3 bases, and 5 bases lay between the germline ends. This CDR3 contains 11 residues. Germline CDR1 is MDHEN and CDR2 is SYDVKM.

This clonotype appeared a few times. V usage is TRBV12-3 or TRBV12-4 and J usage is TRBJ2-2; 8 bases match TRBD1. This CDR3 spans 16 amino acids. Trimming at V came to 6 bases and at J to 3 bases, leaving 9 bases not matched to a gene. The CDR3 is CASRVQGVTHTGELFF. The CDR3 DNA follows: TGTGCCAGCAGGGTACAGGGGGTCACCCACACCGGGGAGCTGTTTTTT.

This clonotype was found a few times. The chain combines TRBV27 with TRBJ1-2, with D perhaps TRBD1 (5 bases). V was shortened by 0 bases and J by 4 bases, with 6 bases between the two germline ends. The germline V gene encodes CDR1 MNHEY and CDR2 SMNVEV (reference sequence). CDR3 length: 13 amino acids. CDR3 loop: CASSLSTAYGYTF. The CDR3 coding sequence is TGTGCCAGCAGTTTATCGACAGCCTATGGCTACACCTTC.

This rearrangement joins TRBV19 to TRBJ1-2; 8 nucleotides match TRBD1. J was trimmed by 6 bases and V by 1 base; bases with no gene match: 7. The CDR3 has 15 amino acids. Germline V CDR1 and CDR2: LNHDA, SQIVND (reference sequence). This CDR3 reads CASSIVAGGANGYTF. The CDR3 DNA follows: TGTGCCAGTAGTATAGTTGCAGGGGGCGCGAATGGCTACACCTTC.

In this sample, this clonotype turned up a few times. The chain is built from TRBV7-8 and TRBJ2-1; D is perhaps TRBD1 (6 bases). The CDR3 length is 18 residues. CDR1 SGHVS and CDR2 FQNEAQ come from the germline V gene. The V gene lost 4 bases and the J gene lost 7 bases, with 26 bases spanning the gap. The CDR3 coding sequence is TGTGCCAGCAGCTCACCCCTCGATAAGGGGGAGTTATGGAATGAGCAGTTCTTC. Protein sequence: CASSSPLDKGELWNEQFF.

J is TRBJ2-1 and V is TRBV6-1; D gene uncertain. In germline, CDR1 is MNHNS, CDR2 SASEGT. V was trimmed by 6 bases and J by 7 bases, leaving 13 bases between them. CDR3 length: 13 amino acids. CDR3 sequence (DNA): TGTGCCAGCAGCAGGCGTGAAGGGAATGAGCAGTTCTTC. It encodes CASSRREGNEQFF.

The chain employs TRBV7-9 and TRBJ2-7; TRBD1 aligns across 9 bases. The CDR3 length is 16 residues. Germline trimming cut 5 bases from V and 4 bases from J; bases unmatched to any gene: 12. Germline CDR1 and CDR2: SEHNR and FQNEAQ (reference sequence). CDR3 sequence: CASSPMGQGKAYEQYF. The CDR3, as DNA: TGTGCCAGCAGCCCAATGGGACAGGGAAAGGCGTACGAGCAGTACTTC. Variable domain in full (rest from reference TRBV7-9 and TRBJ2-7): DTGVSQNPRHKITKRGQNVTFRCDPISEHNRLYWYRQTLGQGPEFLTYFQNEAQLEKSRLLSDRFSAERPKGSFSTLEIQRTEQGDSAMYLCASSPMGQGKAYEQYFGPGTRLTVT.

This clonotype was detected only a few times. J is TRBJ1-2 and V is TRBV6-1, with 7 nucleotides matching TRBD1. Germline CDR1 and CDR2: MNHNS and SASEGT. V was clipped by 4 bases and J by 6 bases; unmatched bases: 2. The CDR3 is 12 amino acids. This chain's CDR3 is CASSVQGDGYTF. The DNA of the CDR3 is TGTGCCAGCAGTGTGCAGGGGGATGGCTACACCTTC.

The rearrangement joins TRBV6-1 to TRBJ1-1; D gene ambiguous. This CDR3 region has 11 residues. Germline-derived CDR1 and CDR2 are MNHNS and SASEGT. Trimming stripped 5 bases from V and 7 bases from J, with 8 bases between. This CDR3 is CASSSTSEAFF. DNA for the CDR3: TGTGCCAGCAGTTCAACGAGTGAAGCTTTCTTT.

This clonotype was seen a handful of times. The J gene is TRBJ1-6, the V gene TRBV27, with D possibly matching TRBD1 (5 bases). The CDR3 loop spans 14 amino acids. CDR1 is MNHEY, CDR2 SMNVEV, per germline (reference sequence). Trimming left V 6 bases short and J 8 bases short, with 14 bases between. The CDR3 protein is CASRTVLQDSPLHF. The CDR3 nucleotides are TGTGCCAGCAGGACAGTCCTACAGGATTCACCCCTCCACTTT.